Below, 8 T cell receptor beta chains from the same sample are listed, as sequenced in a study of T cell repertoires in cytomegalovirus infection. TCRdb reprocessed the reads via MiXCR and lists one record per CDR3 protein. The sample holds around 500,000 distinct CDR3 sequences; about 39% are singletons and the top ten take around 44%. Their antigens are not known. Sequencing used cultured PBMCs, obtained from culture after CMV antigen stimulation. These receptors were taken from a human donor in good health (CMV status not recorded). Some clones in this sample may be carry-over from other donors' samples.

The chain uses TRBV18 and TRBJ1-1; D unresolved. V lost 3 bases and J 5 bases, leaving 13 bases between the germline ends. CDR3 length equals 14 residues. Germline V lookup: CDR1 KGHSH, CDR2 LQKENI. CDR3 region: CASSPWELGTEAFF. CDR3 DNA: TGTGCCAGCTCACCGTGGGAATTGGGGACTGAAGCTTTCTTT.

V and J are TRBV7-3 and TRBJ1-1; D is uncertain. CDR1 is SGHTA, CDR2 FQGTGA, per germline. Trimming shortened V by 2 bases and J by 8 bases, and 9 bases separated the two germline ends. This CDR3 is 12 amino acids long. CDR3 protein: CASSLPATEAFF. The CDR3 DNA is TGTGCCAGCAGCTTACCGGCGACCGAAGCTTTCTTT.

The chain couples TRBV20-1 to TRBJ2-1; D gene ambiguous. In germline, CDR1 is DFQATT, CDR2 SNEGSKA (reference sequence). The CDR3 is 14 amino acids. V was cut by 3 bases and J by 7 bases, with 16 bases left in between. The CDR3 nucleotides are TGCAGTGCTAGGGATGATCGGGCTGGGAATGAGCAGTTCTTC. Its translation is CSARDDRAGNEQFF.

To note about this clonotype: At one end, the junction sequence differs from germline, possibly due to a read error. The rearrangement joins TRBV10-1 to TRBJ1-1; D is uncertain. The CDR3 spans 14 residues. Germline-derived CDR1 and CDR2 are WNHNN and SYGVQD (reference sequence). The CDR3: CASREPHRNTEAFF. In nucleotides, the CDR3 is TGCGCCAGCCGTGAACCCCACAGGAACACTGAAGCTTTCTTT.

This clonotype was observed a few times. V usage is TRBV7-2 and J usage is TRBJ2-7; D unclear. V lost 4 bases to trimming and J lost 4 bases, with 11 bases between them. CDR3 length equals 13 residues. CDR1 and CDR2 (germline): SGHTA, FQGNSA. The CDR3 region has the DNA TGTGCCAGCAGCTGGTTGCCCTATTACGAGCAGTACTTC. Its translation: CASSWLPYYEQYF.

Many counts were recorded for this clonotype. CDR3 loop: CASSKQGAGTEAFF. The CDR3 DNA reads as TGTGCCAGCAGCAAACAGGGGGCAGGTACTGAAGCTTTCTTT. The J gene is TRBJ1-1, the V gene TRBV7-2, with 9 bases that match TRBD1. CDR1 is SGHTA and CDR2 is FQGNSA in the germline V gene. The CDR3 sequence is 14 residues long. V lost 5 bases, J lost 5 bases, and 6 bases stayed unmatched.

The chain uses TRBV7-6 and TRBJ2-5; maybe TRBD2 (6 bases). The length of the CDR3 is 13 residues. Germline CDR1 is SGHVS and CDR2 is FNYEAQ. The V end was cut by 5 bases, the J end by 7 bases, with 14 bases between. The CDR3 DNA sequence: TGTGCCAGCAGCCAACGACGGGGGTTGACCCAGTACTTC. This sequence encodes CASSQRRGLTQYF.

At least ten counts were recorded for this clonotype. The V gene is TRBV7-2, the J gene TRBJ2-3; TRBD2 agrees at 7 bases. The germline CDR1 and CDR2 sequences are SGHTA and FQGNSA. The trim removed 6 bases at V and 1 base at J, leaving 4 bases unmatched. This CDR3 contains 14 residues. CDR3 DNA sequence: TGTGCCAGCAGTTTTGGGAGGGGCACAGATACGCAGTATTTT. Its protein product is CASSFGRGTDTQYF.